Listed below are T cell receptor beta chains from one sample, sequenced in a study of spatial heterogeneity in lung cancer. TCRdb reprocessed the 5' RACE reads with MiXCR, giving one entry per CDR3 protein. Of 40,000 to 45,000 distinct CDR3 sequences listed, about 6.5% are singletons. The sample in question was PBMCs, obtained at surgery. The origin of the receptors is a female donor with early-stage non-small cell lung cancer. CDR3s include the opening cysteine and the closing phenylalanine or tryptophan. D genes are given only for firm matches. Some rows mark clone size as missing; the rest say once, few, many or name a class of expanded clone.

d_call | clone_size | j_call | v_call | cdr3_aa | cdr3_nt
TRBD1 | many | TRBJ1-2 | TRBV20-1 | CSAAGGPLYGYTF | TGCAGTGCCGCAGGGGGACCCCTCTATGGCTACACCTTC
. | many | TRBJ2-4 | TRBV3-1 | CASSRGFPNIQYF | TGTGCCAGCAGCCGGGGGTTTCCCAACATTCAGTACTTC
. | . | TRBJ2-5 | TRBV5-1 | CASSFNRAGQETQYF | TGCGCCAGCAGCTTTAACAGGGCAGGTCAAGAGACCCAGTACTTC
. | many | TRBJ1-2 | TRBV10-3 | CAISEGNSNYGYTF | TGTGCCATCAGTGAAGGCAACTCTAACTATGGCTACACCTTC
. | . | TRBJ2-5 | TRBV7-2 | CASSLSRRETQYF | TGTGCCAGCAGCTTAAGCCGGCGGGAGACCCAGTACTTC
TRBD1 | many | TRBJ1-2 | TRBV6-5 | CASSSAIGGGQPSYGYTF | TGTGCCAGCAGTTCAGCTATCGGTGGGGGACAGCCCTCCTATGGCTACACCTTC
. | few | TRBJ2-5 | TRBV21-1 | CASSKEVERLAGIKETQYF | TGTGCCAGCAGCAAGGAGGTGGAGCGTCTAGCGGGGATCAAAGAGACCCAGTACTTC
. | many | TRBJ1-2 | TRBV18 | CASSPPARDGYTF | TGTGCCAGCTCACCACCGGCCAGGGACGGCTACACCTTC
. | many | TRBJ1-5 | TRBV7-2 | CASSFDRSNQPQHF | TGTGCCAGCAGCTTTGACAGGAGCAATCAGCCCCAGCATTTT
. | many | TRBJ2-7 | TRBV18 | CASSRAQGGTEQYF | TGTGCCAGCTCACGCGCCCAAGGCGGGACCGAGCAGTACTTC
. | many | TRBJ2-5 | TRBV4-1 | CASSQQIVQETQYF | TGCGCCAGCAGCCAACAAATAGTTCAAGAGACCCAGTACTTC
TRBD1 | . | TRBJ2-6 | TRBV7-2 | CASSSPGQGAGGANVLTF | TGTGCCAGCAGCTCCCCGGGACAGGGGGCAGGTGGGGCCAACGTCCTGACTTTC
TRBD1 | many | TRBJ1-2 | TRBV28 | CASSSTGVGAYGYTF | TGTGCCAGCAGTTCTACAGGGGTTGGGGCCTATGGCTACACCTTC
. | many | TRBJ1-2 | TRBV18 | CASSPEGPSPDITGYTF | TGTGCCAGCTCACCTGAGGGGCCCAGCCCCGATATTACTGGCTACACCTTC
. | . | TRBJ2-7 | TRBV27 | CASSGKGSSYELYF | TGTGCCAGCAGTGGTAAGGGGAGCTCCTACGAGCTGTACTTC
TRBD1 | many | TRBJ2-5 | TRBV28 | CAIRDRQKETQYF | TGTGCCATCCGGGACAGGCAGAAAGAGACCCAGTACTTC
TRBD1 | many | TRBJ2-2 | TRBV4-2 | CASSRPSGTGANTGELFF | TGTGCCAGCAGCCGTCCTTCCGGGACAGGGGCCAACACCGGGGAGCTGTTTTTT
. | many | TRBJ2-5 | TRBV14 | CASSSRLETQYF | TGTGCCAGCAGCTCCCGGTTAGAGACCCAGTACTTC
TRBD1 | . | TRBJ2-7 | TRBV7-9 | CASSLGGTGEQYF | TGTGCCAGCAGCTTAGGGGGGACAGGGGAGCAGTACTTC
. | . | TRBJ2-1 | TRBV10-3 | CAISEYQYEQFF | TGTGCCATCAGTGAGTACCAGTATGAGCAGTTCTTC
TRBD1 | many | TRBJ2-1 | TRBV6-2/TRBV6-3 | CASSPHFPGQGGNEQFF | TGTGCCAGCAGTCCTCACTTTCCGGGACAGGGGGGAAATGAGCAGTTCTTC
. | many | TRBJ1-2 | TRBV6-6 | CASSYGVQPHGYTF | TGTGCCAGCAGTTATGGGGTCCAGCCTCATGGCTACACCTTC
TRBD1 | many | TRBJ2-7 | TRBV29-1 | CSVARGTDSYEQYF | TGCAGCGTCGCTAGGGGGACAGACTCCTACGAGCAGTACTTC
. | few | TRBJ1-1 | TRBV27 | CASKPPLNTEAFF | TGTGCCTCCAAACCGCCTTTGAACACTGAAGCTTTCTTT
. | . | TRBJ2-7 | TRBV7-9 | CASSLTPRGARRYEQYF | TGTGCCAGCAGCTTAACTCCCCGGGGGGCAAGGAGGTACGAGCAGTACTTC
. | . | TRBJ2-7 | TRBV4-1 | CASSQDQGGGTYEQYF | TGCGCCAGCAGCCAAGATCAGGGGGGGGGTACCTACGAGCAGTACTTC
. | . | TRBJ1-3 | TRBV12-5 | CASGLGPPGSGNTIYF | TGTGCTAGTGGTTTGGGCCCTCCAGGGTCCGGAAACACCATATATTTT
TRBD2 | many | TRBJ2-5 | TRBV7-9 | CASSSRTSVDQETQYF | TGTGCCAGCAGCTCCCGGACTAGCGTCGACCAAGAGACCCAGTACTTC
. | . | TRBJ2-1 | TRBV12-3/TRBV12-4 | CASSTLSGGPNEQFF | TGTGCCAGCAGTACCCTATCCGGGGGGCCCAATGAGCAGTTCTTC
. | many | TRBJ1-5 | TRBV4-1 | CASSQDRTGSNQPQHF | TGCGCCAGCAGCCAAGATCGAACAGGGTCTAATCAGCCCCAGCATTTT
TRBD2 | . | TRBJ2-1 | TRBV7-2 | CASSLAGLAAYNEQFF | TGTGCCAGCAGCTTAGCGGGACTAGCGGCATACAATGAGCAGTTCTTC
. | few | TRBJ1-1 | TRBV7-2 | CASSLDLPEAFF | TGTGCCAGCAGCTTAGATCTCCCGGAAGCTTTCTTT
TRBD1 | many | TRBJ2-5 | TRBV6-2/TRBV6-3 | CASSLQDRHQETQYF | TGTGCCAGCAGTCTTCAGGACAGGCACCAAGAGACCCAGTACTTC
TRBD1 | many | TRBJ1-4 | TRBV28 | CASSTWTGGNEKLFF | TGTGCCAGCAGTACGTGGACAGGGGGGAACGAAAAACTGTTTTTT
. | many | TRBJ1-2 | TRBV30 | CAWSLIYGYTF | TGTGCCTGGAGTCTAATCTATGGCTACACCTTC
TRBD1 | few | TRBJ2-1 | TRBV24-1 | CATSDSGQGHEQFF | TGTGCCACCAGTGATTCCGGACAGGGACATGAGCAGTTCTTC
. | . | TRBJ1-5 | TRBV12-3/TRBV12-4 | CASSLMRTQPQHF | TGTGCCAGCAGTTTAATGCGTACTCAGCCCCAGCATTTT
. | many | TRBJ2-6 | TRBV30 | CAWSVTVHSGANVLTF | TGTGCCTGGTCTGTGACAGTCCACTCTGGGGCCAACGTCCTGACTTTC
. | many | TRBJ1-6 | TRBV9 | CASSVAGQSPLLHF | TGTGCCAGCAGCGTAGCTGGACAGTCTCCTCTCCTCCACTTT
. | many | TRBJ2-5 | TRBV15 | CATSRDQGETQYF | TGTGCCACCAGCAGAGATCAAGGGGAGACCCAGTACTTC
. | many | TRBJ2-3 | TRBV10-3 | CAISESGEISTDTQYF | TGTGCCATCAGTGAGTCGGGGGAAATAAGCACAGATACGCAGTATTTT
TRBD1 | . | TRBJ1-5 | TRBV6-1 | CASSTRTGHNQPQHF | TGTGCCAGCAGTACTCGGACAGGGCACAATCAGCCCCAGCATTTT